These 16 T cell receptor beta chains were all obtained from the same sample, sequenced in a study of shared clonotypes between healthy human individuals. Here immunoSEQ multiplex PCR was the method, and the copy in TCRdb shows in-frame clones only, minus some. The sample yields about 2.4 million clones, around 94% seen once. Material: naive CD4+ T cells sorted from blood. Subset here: CD45RA+ positively selected. These receptors originate from a man between 18 and 35 years old in good health.

With respect to this clone: Different DNA sequences within this sample yield the same CDR3. This rearrangement joins TRBV5-1 to TRBJ1-5; D unclear. This CDR3 has 15 residues. V shed 0 bases and J shed 2 bases, with 9 bases lying between them. The V gene's germline CDR1 is SGHRS and CDR2 YFSETQ. The CDR3 nucleotides read TGCGCCAGCAGCTTGGAAGGGCTGGGCAATCAGCCCCAGCATTTT. Encoded protein: CASSLEGLGNQPQHF.

This clone appeared once. The same CDR3 is also encoded by other DNA sequences in this sample. The V gene is TRBV28, the J gene TRBJ2-7, with 7 nucleotides matching TRBD2. Germline lookup yields CDR1 MDHEN and CDR2 SYDVKM. The CDR3 extends over 15 amino acids. The J segment lost 3 bases and the V segment lost 4 bases, leaving 9 bases of the junction unmatched. The CDR3 DNA follows: TGTGCCAGCAGTTCCCCCCGGGGAGGGAGCTACGAGCAGTACTTC. It encodes CASSSPRGGSYEQYF.

J is TRBJ2-3 and V is TRBV2; D gene ambiguous. CDR3 size: 15 residues. In germline, CDR1 is SNHLY, CDR2 FYNNEI. V was trimmed by 5 bases and J by 1 base, leaving 13 bases between them. The DNA for the CDR3 is TGTGCCAGCAGTCAAGTAGTAGCAGGCACAGATACGCAGTATTTT. Translating it yields CASSQVVAGTDTQYF.

The V and J genes are TRBV11-2 and TRBJ2-5; D not resolved. Trimming removed 1 base from V and 4 bases from J, with 16 bases in between. Per germline, CDR1 SGHAT and CDR2 FQNNGV. This CDR3 has 16 amino acids. CDR3 bases: TGTGCCAGCAGCTTAGCTCCCGGGCCCGCCGGAGAGACCCAGTACTTC. Translation gives CASSLAPGPAGETQYF.

The chain employs TRBV27 and TRBJ2-7, with a weak D call TRBD1 (5 bases). Trimming stripped 7 bases from V and 0 bases from J, with 16 bases between. This CDR3 comprises 15 residues. Germline CDR1 and CDR2: MNHEY and SMNVEV (reference sequence). The CDR3 region has the DNA TGTGCCAGCACCACAGGAAGGGGATTCTCCTACGAGCAGTACTTC. It codes for CASTTGRGFSYEQYF.

The chain is built from TRBV5-6 and TRBJ2-7, with 7 bases lining up with TRBD1. Germline CDR1 reads SGHDT; CDR2 reads YYEEEE. V lost 4 bases, J lost 4 bases, and 8 bases stayed unmatched. The CDR3 consists of 14 residues. CDR3 amino acids: CASSELRGSYEQYF. The CDR3 bases are TGTGCCAGCAGCGAACTCAGGGGGTCGTACGAGCAGTACTTC. The full variable domain, completed using reference TRBV5-6 and TRBJ2-7, is DAGVTQSPTHLIKTRGQQVTLRCSPKSGHDTVSWYQQALGQGPQFIFQYYEEEERQRGNFPDRFSGHQFPNYSSELNVNALLLGDSALYLCASSELRGSYEQYFGPGTRLTVT.

This clone appeared a few times. The sample holds other DNA sequences that translate to the same CDR3. The CDR3 region is CASSVAVNSPLHF. The CDR3 DNA reads as TGTGCCAGCAGCGTAGCGGTGAATTCACCCCTCCACTTT. V is TRBV9 and J is TRBJ1-6; D gene unclear. The CDR3 is made up of 13 amino acids. Per the germline V gene, CDR1 is SGDLS and CDR2 is YYNGEE. Trimming removed 0 bases from V and 7 bases from J, with 5 bases in between.

This chain joins TRBV27 and TRBJ2-2; D might be TRBD1 (6 bases). This CDR3 region has 14 residues. Trimming took 4 bases from V and 4 from J, leaving 10 bases between them. The V gene's germline CDR1 is MNHEY and CDR2 SMNVEV (reference sequence). The DNA for the CDR3 is TGTGCCAGCAGTTCCAGGGGAACCACCGGGGAGCTGTTTTTT. It specifies CASSSRGTTGELFF.

This rearrangement joins TRBV7-2 to TRBJ2-5; 11 bases are shared with TRBD1. The CDR3 loop spans 15 amino acids. After removal of 5 bases from V and 4 bases from J, the junction contained 6 bases not matched to a gene. The germline gives CDR1 SGHTA, CDR2 FQGNSA. CDR3: CASSLRTGGPETQYF. CDR3 coding DNA: TGTGCCAGCAGCCTTAGGACAGGGGGCCCAGAGACCCAGTACTTC.

DNA of the CDR3: TGTGCCAGCAGTGCACAGAAAAAACTGTTTTTT. Its translation: CASSAQKKLFF. This chain links TRBV2 with TRBJ1-4, with D unresolved. CDR3 length equals 11 residues. Germline CDR1 and CDR2: SNHLY and FYNNEI. V was trimmed by 4 bases and J by 9 bases, leaving 6 bases between them.

CDR3 loop: CASSDPGTGSPYEQYF. CDR3 coding DNA: TGTGCCAGTAGTGACCCCGGGACAGGGTCCCCCTACGAGCAGTACTTC. The chain couples TRBV19 to TRBJ2-7; 9 nucleotides match TRBD1. Per the germline V gene, CDR1 is LNHDA and CDR2 is SQIVND (reference sequence). The trim removed 5 bases at V and 2 bases at J, leaving 10 bases unmatched. The CDR3 spans 16 residues.

This chain connects TRBV10-3 to TRBJ2-5, with D hard to call. CDR1 ENHRY and CDR2 SYGVKD come from the germline V gene. The CDR3 loop spans 14 amino acids. With 0 bases removed from V and 1 base from J, the gap between germline ends came to 6 bases. This chain's CDR3 is CAISESASQETQYF. The CDR3 DNA reads TGTGCCATCAGTGAGTCGGCTAGCCAAGAGACCCAGTACTTC.

The chain employs TRBV5-5 and TRBJ2-2; D gene unclear. Trimming removed 1 base at V and 3 bases at J, with 10 bases between. This CDR3 is built from 15 residues. Germline loops: CDR1 SGHKS, CDR2 YYEKEE (reference sequence). The CDR3 loop is CASSLQELDTGELFF. The CDR3 DNA is TGTGCCAGCAGCTTGCAGGAATTGGACACCGGGGAGCTGTTTTTT.

The chain links TRBV18 to TRBJ2-7; possibly TRBD1 or TRBD2 for D (5 bases each). The germline CDR1 and CDR2 sequences are KGHSH and LQKENI. V was shortened by 6 bases and J by 11 bases, with 20 bases between the two germline ends. The CDR3 loop spans 13 amino acids. The CDR3 here is CASSLDGTSGKYF. CDR3 nucleotides: TGTGCCAGCTCGCTTGACGGGACGTCCGGCAAGTACTTC.

The rearrangement joins TRBV7-2 to TRBJ2-7, with TRBD2 identical over 8 bases. The V gene end was trimmed by 2 bases and the J gene end by 0 bases; junction bases not matched to a gene: 15. This CDR3 region has 19 residues. Germline V gives CDR1 SGHTA, CDR2 FQGNSA. The CDR3 reads CASSLPRDSGTLASYEQYF. In DNA form, the CDR3 reads TGTGCCAGCAGCTTACCAAGGGATAGCGGGACGTTAGCCTCCTACGAGCAGTACTTC.

The chain uses TRBV10-3 and TRBJ2-1; D might be TRBD2 (7 bases). The CDR3 is 14 amino acids. Germline V gives CDR1 ENHRY, CDR2 SYGVKD. V lost 4 bases and J 5 bases, leaving 12 bases between the germline ends. The CDR3 loop reads CAISAEGGNNEQFF. The CDR3 DNA sequence: TGTGCCATCAGTGCGGAGGGGGGGAACAATGAGCAGTTCTTC.